Following are 3 T cell receptor beta chains from one sample sequenced in a study of cytomegalovirus exposure and HLA in healthy donors. With 60 Vbeta and 13 Jbeta primers, the PCR was carried out. Assay: immunoSEQ multiplex PCR; the TCRdb copy retains only in-frame clones and omits some. The data contain 180,000 or so clones, roughly 80% of them singletons. Sequenced: PBMCs. All receptors come from a female donor in good health and CMV-seronegative.

V usage is TRBV6-6 and J usage is TRBJ1-1; D possibly corresponds to TRBD1 (6 bases). The CDR3 consists of 14 residues. Trimming pared 2 bases from V and 1 base from J, leaving 8 bases between. The germline CDR1 and CDR2 sequences are MNHNY and SVGAGI (reference sequence). The chain's CDR3 is CASSYPQGNTEAFF. The CDR3 DNA sequence: TGTGCCAGCAGTTACCCACAGGGGAACACTGAAGCTTTCTTT.

V and J are TRBV30 and TRBJ2-7; 11 nucleotides line up with TRBD2. This CDR3 is 14 amino acids long. Germline V gives CDR1 GTSNPN, CDR2 SVGIG (reference sequence). V shed 8 bases and J 0 bases; nucleotides not matched to a gene: 6. CDR3 residues: CAGVSGGASYEQYF. The CDR3 DNA sequence: TGTGCCGGGGTTAGCGGGGGGGCCTCCTACGAGCAGTACTTC.

The chain carries TRBV5-6 and TRBJ2-1, with 10 nucleotides matching TRBD2. Germline assignment: CDR1 SGHDT and CDR2 YYEEEE. The CDR3 consists of 15 residues. Unmatched junction bases numbered 4, after V lost 4 bases and J lost 3 bases. Written as DNA, the CDR3 is TGTGCCAGCAGCCCCAGCGGGGGGGACTACAATGAGCAGTTCTTC. Translation gives CASSPSGGDYNEQFF.